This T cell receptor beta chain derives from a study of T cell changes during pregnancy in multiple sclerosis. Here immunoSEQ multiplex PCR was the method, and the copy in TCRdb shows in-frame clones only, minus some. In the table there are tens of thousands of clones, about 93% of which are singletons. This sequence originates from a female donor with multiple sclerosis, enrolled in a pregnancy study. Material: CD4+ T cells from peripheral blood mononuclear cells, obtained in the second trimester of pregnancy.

The CDR3 protein is CASSLFRQETQYF. The DNA for the CDR3 is TGTGCCAGCAGCTTATTCCGGCAAGAGACCCAGTACTTC. This sequence joins TRBV7-3 and TRBJ2-5; the D is unclear. V was clipped by 2 bases and J by 2 bases, with 6 bases between them. This CDR3 region has 13 residues. CDR1 SGHTA and CDR2 FQGTGA come from the germline V gene.